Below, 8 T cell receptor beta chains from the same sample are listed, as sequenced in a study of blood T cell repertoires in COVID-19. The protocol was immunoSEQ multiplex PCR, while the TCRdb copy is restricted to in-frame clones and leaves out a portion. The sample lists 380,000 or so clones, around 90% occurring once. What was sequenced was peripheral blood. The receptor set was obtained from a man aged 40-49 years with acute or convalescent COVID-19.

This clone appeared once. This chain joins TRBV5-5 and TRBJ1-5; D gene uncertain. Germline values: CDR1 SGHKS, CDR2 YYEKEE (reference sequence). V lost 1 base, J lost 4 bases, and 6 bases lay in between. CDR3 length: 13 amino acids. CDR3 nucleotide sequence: TGTGCCAGCAGCTTGTTGACAAATCAGCCCCAGCATTTT. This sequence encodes CASSLLTNQPQHF.

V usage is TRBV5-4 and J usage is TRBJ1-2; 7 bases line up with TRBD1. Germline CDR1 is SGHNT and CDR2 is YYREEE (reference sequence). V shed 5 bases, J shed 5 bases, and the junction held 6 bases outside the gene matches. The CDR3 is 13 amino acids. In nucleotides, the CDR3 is TGTGCCAGCAGTCCCCGGGACAGATATGGCTACACCTTC. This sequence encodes CASSPRDRYGYTF.

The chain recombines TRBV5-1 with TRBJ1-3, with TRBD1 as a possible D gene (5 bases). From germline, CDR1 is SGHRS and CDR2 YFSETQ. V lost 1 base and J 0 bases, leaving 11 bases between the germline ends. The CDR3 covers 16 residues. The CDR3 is CASSLSTGSSGNTIYF. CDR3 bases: TGCGCCAGCAGCTTGTCCACAGGTAGCTCTGGAAACACCATATATTTT.

In nucleotides, the CDR3 is TGCGCCAGCAGCTTGGGACAGGGGCCCGCCGAAAAACTGTTTTTT. Protein sequence: CASSLGQGPAEKLFF. The chain is built from TRBV5-1 and TRBJ1-4; TRBD1 aligns across 8 bases. CDR1 is SGHRS, CDR2 YFSETQ, per germline. V was pared by 0 bases and J by 8 bases, with 6 bases of the junction left unmatched. The CDR3 is made up of 15 amino acids.

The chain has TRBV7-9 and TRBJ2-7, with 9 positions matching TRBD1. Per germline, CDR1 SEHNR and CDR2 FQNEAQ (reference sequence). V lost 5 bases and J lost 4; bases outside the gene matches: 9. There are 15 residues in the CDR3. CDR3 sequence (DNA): TGTGCCAGCAGCCCACGGGACAGGGATTGGTACGAGCAGTACTTC. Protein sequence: CASSPRDRDWYEQYF.

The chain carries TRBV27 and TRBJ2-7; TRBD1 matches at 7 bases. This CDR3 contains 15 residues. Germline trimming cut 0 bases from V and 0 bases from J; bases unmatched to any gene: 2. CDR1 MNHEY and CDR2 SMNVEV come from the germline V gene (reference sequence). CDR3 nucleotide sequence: TGTGCCAGCAGTTTATCAGGGACAGCCTCCTACGAGCAGTACTTC. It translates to CASSLSGTASYEQYF.

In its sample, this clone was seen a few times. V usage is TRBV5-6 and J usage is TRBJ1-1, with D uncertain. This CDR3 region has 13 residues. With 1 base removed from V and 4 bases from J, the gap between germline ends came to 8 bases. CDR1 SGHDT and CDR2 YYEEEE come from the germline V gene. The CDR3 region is CASSLFSSTEAFF. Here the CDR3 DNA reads TGTGCCAGCAGCTTGTTTAGTAGCACTGAAGCTTTCTTT.

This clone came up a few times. In DNA form, the CDR3 reads TGTGCCAGCAGTCGAACAGGGGGCGCGAGGGAAAAACTGTTTTTT. Its protein product is CASSRTGGAREKLFF. The chain uses TRBV6-5 and TRBJ1-4; 9 nucleotides agree with TRBD1. Germline V CDR1 and CDR2: MNHEY, SVGAGI. Losses at the gene ends were 5 bases for V and 8 bases for J; bases not matched to a gene: 9. The CDR3 covers 15 residues.